Presented here are 9 T cell receptor beta chains from one specimen sequenced in a study of cytomegalovirus exposure and HLA in healthy donors. The PCR made use of 60 Vbeta and 13 Jbeta primers. Here immunoSEQ multiplex PCR was the method, and the copy in TCRdb shows in-frame clones only, minus some. The repertoire has about 76,000 clones, more than 60% of them found once; the top ten carry 9% to 14%. Sequenced: PBMCs. The receptors come from a male donor in good health and CMV-seropositive.

The chain joins TRBV7-2 to TRBJ2-3, with D perhaps TRBD2 (5 bases). The CDR3 length is 16 residues. Germline lookup yields CDR1 SGHTA and CDR2 FQGNSA. Trimming left V 5 bases short and J 2 bases short, with 17 bases between. CDR3: CASSHRGIQLTDTQYF. The CDR3 nucleotides read TGTGCCAGCAGCCATCGAGGGATTCAACTCACAGATACGCAGTATTTT.

The chain links TRBV7-9 to TRBJ2-2; D remains ambiguous. CDR1 is SEHNR, CDR2 FQNEAQ, per germline (reference sequence). V was shortened by 0 bases and J by 8 bases, with 10 bases between the two germline ends. The CDR3 covers 14 residues. CDR3 protein: CASSLALRWGELFF. The CDR3 DNA is TGTGCCAGCAGCTTAGCTCTCCGGTGGGGGGAGCTGTTTTTT.

The chain combines TRBV7-2 with TRBJ2-5; 11 nucleotides match TRBD2. Per the germline V gene, CDR1 is SGHTA and CDR2 is FQGNSA. The CDR3 extends over 15 amino acids. Unmatched junction bases numbered 12, after V lost 6 bases and J lost 9 bases. The CDR3 DNA is TGTGCCAGCAGAAATAGCGGGGGGGGCCCGACGGCCCAGTACTTC. This sequence encodes CASRNSGGGPTAQYF.

The gene calls are TRBV19 and TRBJ2-3, with 12 bases fitting TRBD2. This CDR3 is built from 16 residues. Unmatched junction bases numbered 8, after V lost 6 bases and J lost 4 bases. Germline assignment: CDR1 LNHDA and CDR2 SQIVND (reference sequence). In DNA, the CDR3 is TGTGCCAGTAGCCTCCTAGCGGGGGGGAGCGCAGATACGCAGTATTTT. The encoded protein is CASSLLAGGSADTQYF.

The V call is TRBV6-5, the J call TRBJ2-5; possibly TRBD2 for D (6 bases). This CDR3 has 14 amino acids. CDR1 is MNHEY and CDR2 is SVGAGI in the germline V gene. V lost 6 bases to trimming and J lost 4 bases, with 15 bases between them. The CDR3 region is CASSLRGTGETQYF. The DNA for the CDR3 is TGTGCCAGCAGCCTACGGGGGACCGGAGAGACCCAGTACTTC.

This chain links TRBV6-1 with TRBJ1-5; TRBD1 might be the D (6 bases). Germline V gives CDR1 MNHNS, CDR2 SASEGT. There are 17 residues in the CDR3. V was pared by 1 base and J by 5 bases, with 18 bases between. The CDR3 DNA reads TGTGCCAGCAGTGAAGTTGGTGGGCAGGGGCGAGATCAGCCCCAGCATTTT. It is translated as CASSEVGGQGRDQPQHF.

Of note for this clone: Because it lacks the conserved phenylalanine or tryptophan at the end, this CDR3 is likely a read error. The rearrangement links TRBV7-2 to TRBJ1-1, with D possibly TRBD1 on 5 matching bases. Germline V CDR1 and CDR2: SGHTA, FQGNSA. This CDR3 contains 14 residues. V was shortened by 1 base and J by 3 bases, with 9 bases between the two germline ends. CDR3 DNA: TGTGCCAGCAGCTTAGTCATACAGGACACTGAAGCTTTCCTT. It yields the protein CASSLVIQDTEAFL.

The sample holds one count of this clone. This sequence joins TRBV4-1 and TRBJ2-2, with 10 bases lining up with TRBD2. Germline-derived CDR1 and CDR2 are MGHRA and YSYEKL. The trim removed 9 bases at V and 5 bases at J, leaving 6 bases unmatched. This CDR3 has 14 residues. Here the CDR3 DNA reads TGCGCCAGTGCCCCTAGCGGGAGTACCGGGGAGCTGTTTTTT. It codes for CASAPSGSTGELFF.

The chain's CDR3 is CASSQNRNTRTEAFF. CDR3 DNA: TGCGCCAGCAGCCAAAACAGGAATACGAGGACTGAAGCTTTCTTT. The chain recombines TRBV4-1 with TRBJ1-1; D possibly corresponds to TRBD1 (5 bases). The germline V gene has CDR1 MGHRA and CDR2 YSYEKL. There are 15 residues in the CDR3. V lost 2 bases, J lost 5 bases, and 15 bases lay in between.